This TCR beta chain was profiled in a study of blood T cell repertoires in COVID-19. Looking at the study overall: The cDNA or gDNA used as material had been derived from T cells, B-cell-depleted T cells, or PBMCs.

About this clone: This clone may be a read error of a much larger clone one base away. This sample includes further DNA sequences coding for the same CDR3.

CDR3 length: 14 amino acids. V was clipped by 4 bases and J by 2 bases, with 9 bases between them. Germline assignment: CDR1 SGHRS and CDR2 YFSETQ. TCRdb's table, derived via immunoSEQ multiplex PCR, lists solely in-frame clones and lacks some. The repertoire has about 210,000 clones, 80% of them found once; the top ten carry approximately 4.3%. Self-reported history from a screening survey and questionnaire set each donor's cohort. The gene calls are TRBV5-1 and TRBJ2-2; D possibly corresponds to TRBD1 (6 bases). The clonotype originates from a man between 25 and 39 years old with acute COVID-19. Input material: PBMCs or T cells enriched from blood (not recorded which). The CDR3 region has the DNA TGCGCCAGCAGCCGGGACACTAACACCGGGGAGCTGTTTTTT. Translating it yields CASSRDTNTGELFF. Full variable domain (remainder filled in from reference TRBV5-1 and TRBJ2-2): KAGVTQTPRYLIKTRGQQVTLSCSPISGHRSVSWYQQTPGQGLQFLFEYFSETQRNKGNFPGRFSGRQFSNSRSEMNVSTLELGDSALYLCASSRDTNTGELFFGEGSRLTVL.